This TCR beta chain was obtained from a study of blood T cell repertoires in COVID-19. Turning to the study itself: Nucleic acid was either cDNA or gDNA, and it came from T cells, B-cell-depleted T cells, or PBMCs.

Per the germline V gene, CDR1 is MNHEY and CDR2 is SMNVEV (reference sequence). Trimming pared 6 bases from V and 8 bases from J, leaving 11 bases between. This CDR3 comprises 13 residues. In the authors' workflow: Amplified reference gene primers provided the basis for estimating nucleated cell counts. TCRdb's copy holds only in-frame clones and misses some; the assay was immunoSEQ multiplex PCR. V, J and clone size were drawn from that table, and D and trimming were deduced from the DNA. The sample carries 170,000 or so clones, about 86% recorded once. On this clone itself: Other DNA sequences in the same sample also yield this CDR3.

Specimen: peripheral blood. The sequence derives from a man between 50 and 59 years old with active or convalescent COVID-19. The chain is built from TRBV27 and TRBJ1-6; D is perhaps TRBD1 (5 bases). For the CDR3, the DNA is TGTGCCAGCAGGCGGGGGGGTGATTCACCCCTCCACTTT. Its translation is CASRRGGDSPLHF.